These 22 T cell receptor beta chains originate from one sample sequenced in a study of blood T cell repertoires in COVID-19. The method was immunoSEQ multiplex PCR; TCRdb's version includes in-frame clones alone and lacks a portion of them. The sample includes around 430,000 clones, more than 75% of them seen just once. Sequencing used PBMCs or T cells enriched from blood (not recorded which). The receptors were gathered from a woman aged 45-65 years who had recovered from COVID-19.

The V and J genes are TRBV4-3 and TRBJ1-2; 8 bases are shared with TRBD1. The CDR3 has 17 amino acids. CDR1 LGHNA and CDR2 YSLEER come from the germline V gene. V dropped 10 bases and J dropped 2; count of bases not matched to a gene: 18. The CDR3 loop is CATRKDTGGHLNYGYTF. In DNA, the CDR3 is TGCGCCACCCGGAAAGATACAGGGGGACACCTAAACTATGGCTACACCTTC.

The J gene is TRBJ1-2, the V gene TRBV5-1; no clear D gene. Per germline, CDR1 SGHRS and CDR2 YFSETQ. Trimming cost V 4 bases and J 7 bases, with 14 bases left between them. This CDR3 has 13 residues. CDR3 in DNA: TGCGCCAGCAGCATCGACACACCGGTTGGCTACACCTTC. It translates to CASSIDTPVGYTF. The variable domain in full, with the rest retrieved from reference TRBV5-1 and TRBJ1-2, is KAGVTQTPRYLIKTRGQQVTLSCSPISGHRSVSWYQQTPGQGLQFLFEYFSETQRNKGNFPGRFSGRQFSNSRSEMNVSTLELGDSALYLCASSIDTPVGYTFGSGTRLTVV.

This clone was counted a single time. The chain uses TRBV2 and TRBJ2-2, with 9 bases fitting TRBD1. The CDR3 has 15 residues. From germline, CDR1 is SNHLY and CDR2 FYNNEI. Losses at the gene ends were 7 bases for V and 0 bases for J; bases not matched to a gene: 3. Written as DNA, the CDR3 is TGTGCCAGCAAAACAGGGGGCCCGAACACCGGGGAGCTGTTTTTT. Amino acids: CASKTGGPNTGELFF. The variable domain in full, with the rest retrieved from reference TRBV2 and TRBJ2-2, is EPEVTQTPSHQVTQMGQEVILRCVPISNHLYFYWYRQILGQKVEFLVSFYNNEISEKSEIFDDQFSVERPDGSNFTLKIRSTKLEDSAMYFCASKTGGPNTGELFFGEGSRLTVL.

This clone was seen just once. This chain links TRBV15 with TRBJ1-5, with a possible D match to TRBD1 (6 bases). The V end lost 9 bases, the J end lost 1 base, and 7 bases lay between the germline ends. The germline CDR1 and CDR2 sequences are LNHNV and YYDKDF (reference sequence). The CDR3 extends over 12 amino acids. CDR3 nucleotides: TGTGCCACTCAGGGGAGCAATCAGCCCCAGCATTTT. Its translation is CATQGSNQPQHF.

This clone was seen once. V gene TRBV28 combines with J gene TRBJ1-1; the match to TRBD1 covers 8 bases. Losses at the gene ends were 5 bases for V and 1 base for J; bases not matched to a gene: 3. The CDR3 spans 14 residues. Germline-derived CDR1 and CDR2 are MDHEN and SYDVKM. CDR3: CASSRTGGNTEAFF. The CDR3 DNA reads as TGTGCCAGCAGTCGCACAGGGGGGAACACTGAAGCTTTCTTT. The full variable domain, in which reference TRBV28 and TRBJ1-1 provide the parts outside the CDR3, is DVKVTQSSRYLVKRTGEKVFLECVQDMDHENMFWYRQDPGLGLRLIYFSYDVKMKEKGDIPEGYSVSREKKERFSLILESASTNQTSMYLCASSRTGGNTEAFFGQGTRLTVV.

The chain links TRBV9 to TRBJ2-5; D ambiguous. V lost 0 bases, J lost 4 bases, and 13 bases lay in between. The CDR3 is 15 residues long. Germline V gene lookup returns CDR1 SGDLS and CDR2 YYNGEE. This chain's CDR3 is CASSVGDFLGETQYF. CDR3 nucleotide sequence: TGTGCCAGCAGCGTAGGAGACTTTTTGGGAGAGACCCAGTACTTC.

The chain joins TRBV12-3 or TRBV12-4 to TRBJ2-1; possible D gene TRBD1, 6 bases. The V end lost 6 bases, the J end lost 13 bases, and 16 bases lay between the germline ends. The CDR3 contains 12 residues. CDR3 sequence (DNA): TGTGCCAGCAGACTGGGGGCGGTACCCCAGTTCTTC. Encoded protein: CASRLGAVPQFF.

To note about this clone: Different DNA sequences within this sample yield the same CDR3. The chain is built from TRBV24-1 and TRBJ1-2; D remains unclear. Trimming stripped 5 bases from V and 0 bases from J, with 6 bases between. Germline CDR1 KGHDR, CDR2 SFDVKD. The CDR3 runs to 13 residues. The CDR3: CATSAGSNYGYTF. CDR3 nucleotides: TGTGCCACCAGTGCCGGGTCTAACTATGGCTACACCTTC.

The chain uses TRBV5-8 and TRBJ2-1; 9 bases match TRBD1. With V trimmed by 1 base and J by 10 bases, 6 bases remained unmatched. Germline-derived CDR1 and CDR2 are SGHTS and YDEGEE. The CDR3 is made up of 14 amino acids. CDR3 sequence: CASSLTGTGREQFF. The CDR3 coding sequence is TGTGCCAGCAGCTTGACCGGGACAGGGCGGGAGCAGTTCTTC.

The rearrangement uses TRBV5-1 and TRBJ1-4, with D tentatively TRBD1 (5 bases). Germline CDR1 reads SGHRS; CDR2 reads YFSETQ. Trimming cost V 0 bases and J 3 bases, with 12 bases left between them. The CDR3 contains 16 residues. The CDR3 sequence: CASSLAGQGSNEKLFF. The CDR3 DNA reads TGCGCCAGCAGCTTGGCCGGGCAGGGCTCTAATGAAAAACTGTTTTTT.

The chain joins TRBV25-1 to TRBJ1-5; unclear D gene. The CDR3 loop spans 14 amino acids. CDR1 is MGHDK, CDR2 SYGVNS, per germline. V was cut by 5 bases and J by 0 bases, with 8 bases left in between. CDR3 coding DNA: TGTGCCAGCAGTCAGGCCAATAGCAATCAGCCCCAGCATTTT. Translated, it gives CASSQANSNQPQHF.

V and J are TRBV7-9 and TRBJ1-3; D gene uncertain. This CDR3 region has 14 residues. In germline, CDR1 is SEHNR, CDR2 FQNEAQ (reference sequence). The V gene lost 5 bases and the J gene lost 4 bases, with 12 bases spanning the gap. The CDR3 spells CASSQDILGNTIYF. The CDR3, as DNA: TGTGCCAGCAGCCAAGACATATTAGGAAACACCATATATTTT.

The V call is TRBV11-3, the J call TRBJ2-3; 9 nucleotides align to TRBD2. V lost 5 bases, J lost 7 bases, and 16 bases stayed unmatched. The CDR3 length is 17 residues. Germline CDR1 and CDR2: SGHNT and YENEEA. In DNA, the CDR3 is TGTGCCAGCAGCCCCGGATGGGGCGGGGGGGATTCATATACGCAGTATTTT. Translated, it gives CASSPGWGGGDSYTQYF.

This clone appeared a single time. The V gene is TRBV6-1, the J gene TRBJ1-5; 7 nucleotides agree with TRBD1. From germline, CDR1 is MNHNS and CDR2 SASEGT. This CDR3 is 17 amino acids long. Trimming took 2 bases from V and 0 from J; bases not matched to a gene: 7. The CDR3, as DNA: TGTGCCAGCAGTGAACGCCGACAGGGTCATAGCAATCAGCCCCAGCATTTT. Its translation is CASSERRQGHSNQPQHF.

Only a few counts were recorded for this clone. V is TRBV5-1 and J is TRBJ2-1; 11 bases match TRBD2. Unmatched junction bases numbered 7, after V lost 8 bases and J lost 0 bases. The germline V gene has CDR1 SGHRS and CDR2 YFSETQ. This CDR3 comprises 16 residues. CDR3 DNA: TGCGCCAGTCGACTAGCGGGGAGGAGCTCCTACAATGAGCAGTTCTTC. This encodes CASRLAGRSSYNEQFF. The entire variable domain, with the rest obtained from reference TRBV5-1 and TRBJ2-1, is as follows: KAGVTQTPRYLIKTRGQQVTLSCSPISGHRSVSWYQQTPGQGLQFLFEYFSETQRNKGNFPGRFSGRQFSNSRSEMNVSTLELGDSALYLCASRLAGRSSYNEQFFGPGTRLTVL.

J is TRBJ1-2 and V is TRBV5-8; TRBD1 matches at 9 bases. V was pared by 6 bases and J by 7 bases, with 7 bases of the junction left unmatched. CDR3 length equals 13 residues. Germline V lookup: CDR1 SGHTS, CDR2 YDEGEE. DNA of the CDR3: TGTGCCAGCAACCACAGGGGGCGCTTTGGCTACACCTTC. Its protein product is CASNHRGRFGYTF. The full variable domain, its missing parts supplied by reference TRBV5-8 and TRBJ1-2, is EAGVTQSPTHLIKTRGQQATLRCSPISGHTSVYWYQQALGLGLQFLLWYDEGEERNRGNFPPRFSGRQFPNYSSELNVNALELEDSALYLCASNHRGRFGYTFGSGTRLTVV.

The chain employs TRBV5-1 and TRBJ2-1; a weak D match, TRBD1 (6 bases). Germline V gives CDR1 SGHRS, CDR2 YFSETQ. Trimming cost V 0 bases and J 4 bases, with 11 bases left between them. The CDR3 has 15 residues. The CDR3 sequence is CASSLEGVAYNEQFF. Written as DNA, the CDR3 is TGCGCCAGCAGCTTGGAGGGGGTGGCTTACAATGAGCAGTTCTTC.

This chain connects TRBV5-5 to TRBJ1-2; D is unclear. Deletions cut 1 base from V and 3 bases from J, with 7 bases between. The CDR3 is 13 residues long. The germline V gene has CDR1 SGHKS and CDR2 YYEKEE (reference sequence). CDR3 nucleotide sequence: TGTGCCAGCAGCTTGCGGGGAGACTATGGCTACACCTTC. It codes for CASSLRGDYGYTF.

The chain has TRBV7-9 and TRBJ1-1; 9 positions match TRBD1. The J segment lost 5 bases and the V segment lost 3 bases, leaving 4 bases of the junction unmatched. The CDR3 contains 14 residues. The germline gives CDR1 SEHNR, CDR2 FQNEAQ (reference sequence). This CDR3 reads CASSLTGGGTEAFF. The CDR3 DNA reads as TGTGCCAGCAGCTTGACAGGGGGAGGGACTGAAGCTTTCTTT.

The V call is TRBV15, the J call TRBJ2-3, with TRBD1 matching 11 bases. Trimming at V came to 1 base and at J to 0 bases, leaving 0 bases not matched to a gene. Germline-derived CDR1 and CDR2 are LNHNV and YYDKDF (reference sequence). This CDR3 has 16 amino acids. In nucleotides, the CDR3 is TGTGCCACCAGCAGAGGGGACAGGGGGAGCACAGATACGCAGTATTTT. Translated: CATSRGDRGSTDTQYF.

The chain couples TRBV5-3 to TRBJ1-5; tentatively, D is TRBD1 (5 bases). TRBV5-3 is given ORF status, its function remaining uncertain. This CDR3 comprises 13 residues. Trimming took 9 bases from V and 11 from J, leaving 21 bases between them. The CDR3 protein is CATTQQVPSTQHF. The CDR3 region has the DNA TGTGCCACCACCCAACAGGTCCCCTCGACCCAGCATTTT.

The V call is TRBV5-1, the J call TRBJ2-5, with 8 positions matching TRBD1. V was pared by 4 bases and J by 5 bases, with 10 bases of the junction left unmatched. The CDR3 covers 15 residues. Germline V gene sequence: CDR1 SGHRS, CDR2 YFSETQ. The CDR3 protein is CASSPGQGVRETQYF. The CDR3 coding sequence is TGCGCCAGCAGCCCCGGACAGGGTGTACGGGAGACCCAGTACTTC. Full variable domain (remainder filled in from reference TRBV5-1 and TRBJ2-5): KAGVTQTPRYLIKTRGQQVTLSCSPISGHRSVSWYQQTPGQGLQFLFEYFSETQRNKGNFPGRFSGRQFSNSRSEMNVSTLELGDSALYLCASSPGQGVRETQYFGPGTRLLVL.